This T cell receptor beta chain was identified in a study of post-analysis software for immune sequencing data (dated by TCRdb to the mid-2010s). About the investigation overall: Disease courses on record covered relapsing-remitting, secondary progressive and progressive-relapsing multiple sclerosis, though some patients had no subtype annotation. The patient repertoires were compared against fewer than twelve previously published healthy control repertoires obtained from donors aged 6 to 25 years. A subset of samples was prepared in parallel using single-end sample barcoding, then pooled and co-amplified after Illumina adapter ligation.

To demonstrate the VDJtools post-analysis software, TCR beta repertoires were profiled from the peripheral blood of roughly 14 young patients with multiple sclerosis. The multiple sclerosis patients were children and adolescents ranging in age from roughly 6 to 15 years. As to this clonotype: The antigen this receptor binds is unknown. Base-call qualities are not available, and no considerably larger clone is one nucleotide away.

The library was generated by PCR. The sequencing machine was an Illumina HiSeq 2500. Unique molecular identifiers were incorporated into TCR beta cDNA libraries to reduce PCR and sequencing biases. Per 1 to 10 million input T cells, roughly 0.5 million cDNA molecules were obtained, such that each molecule approximated one T cell. The patient libraries were prepared and sequenced using the same protocol as the earlier healthy control dataset. Samples belonging to the same batch were prepared together, multiplexed and sequenced on a shared HiSeq lane. Turning to the authors' computational methods: MIGEC handled the raw barcoded reads, throwing out single-read molecular identifier groups before consensus assembly and CDR3 extraction. VDJtools was used for post-analysis of the clonotype tables, and diversity was normalized by down-sampling every dataset to the size of the smallest sample. Repertoire overlap clustering matched CDR3 amino acid but not nucleotide sequences to correct batch-related cross-sample contamination. Using fastp trimming at Q25 and MiXCR clonotype assembly, TCRdb reanalyzed the public sequencing data and kept in-frame beta chains. Every entry covers one CDR3 protein and lists the most common genes and DNA from its rows. The V and J calls shown here were made by TCRdb, not taken from the authors' results. This sample holds 600,000 to 700,000 distinct CDR3 sequences; roughly three fifths were observed only once. Around 10% of the sample belongs to the ten largest clones.

The CDR3 holds 15 amino acids from the cysteine to the phenylalanine. Kept here is only the CDR3 DNA, which spans 45 bases and is read in frame from base 1. CDR1 and CDR2 are read off the germline V gene as SGHDN and FVKESK. V was cut back by 1 base and J by 3 bases, leaving a gap of 10 bases between them. What the work shows at the level of the full study, not this receptor alone: The multiple sclerosis patient group was slightly younger than the control group. Significantly lower normalized Chao1 diversity was found in multiple sclerosis patients than in controls, suggesting substantial peripheral T-cell clonal expansion. A handful of TRBV segments, including TRBV5-6, TRBV5-1 and TRBV20-1, were significantly more frequent in patients than controls. When samples were clustered directly using the F measure, samples prepared in the same batch co-clustered strongly, which prompted a batch-effect correction.

This sequence was found in a girl aged 2 to 10 with multiple sclerosis. The specimen was blood. The V and J genes are TRBV14 and TRBJ2-1; there is no confident call for the D gene. The CDR3 reads CASSQAPISYNEQFF. The DNA sequence is TGTGCCAGCAGCCAAGCCCCCATCAGCTACAATGAGCAGTTCTTC.